This T cell receptor beta chain originates from a study of T cells expressing NK-cell markers. Study context: Serological testing identified seven of the eight sequenced donors as HCMV-seropositive and one as seronegative.

Whole-study results and caveats: Six or seven donors carried dominant NKG2C+ clonotypes that made up roughly 1.0-7.0% of their CD8+ T cells.

To note about this clonotype: Antigen specificity is unknown.

Germline V lookup: CDR1 SGHKS, CDR2 YYEKEE (reference sequence). The CDR3 is 15 amino acids. cDNA encoding TCR beta was synthesized via 5'RACE template switching incorporating UMIs. Using the 5' RACE reads, TCRdb records one entry per CDR3 protein without DNA. The repertoire table contains fewer than 200,000 distinct CDR3 sequences. The receptor comes from a woman between 18 and 75 years old in good health. The sequencing input was blood T cells: a sorted CD56 or NKG2C T cell subset, CD4+ or CD8+ T cells, or bulk PBMC T cells (not recorded which). This chain joins TRBV5-5 and TRBJ2-5; TCRdb outputs TRBD2, but without DNA this stays unchecked. The CDR3 is CASSLLLAGGETQYF.